This TCR beta chain was retrieved from a study of blood T cell repertoires in COVID-19. Overall study context: There were acute and convalescent COVID-19 samples, and they came from the United States, Italy and Spain.

CDR1 and CDR2 (germline): KGHSH, LQKENI. The CDR3 length is 13 residues. V shed 6 bases and J shed 5 bases, with 8 bases lying between them. Some clones are missing from TCRdb's copy, which holds only in-frame ones; the method was immunoSEQ multiplex PCR. The sample carries 90,000 to 120,000 clones, approximately 90% recorded once. The V gene is TRBV18, the J gene TRBJ1-6; D gene ambiguous. The TCR sequence derives from a woman aged 25-40 years with acute or convalescent COVID-19. Source material: peripheral blood. CDR3 residues: CASSPSDNSPLHF. CDR3 bases: TGTGCCAGCTCCCCTTCAGATAATTCACCCCTCCACTTT.